The next 15 T cell receptor beta chains were all read from a single sample in a study of T-cell reconstitution after alpha-beta-depleted transplantation in children. Construction of the TCRbeta library involved unique molecular identifiers. TCRdb passed the PCR reads through MiXCR, listing each CDR3 protein once. The data show about 400,000 distinct CDR3 sequences, with 20% seen just once and around 4% held by the top ten. Sequences were derived from PBMCs from the stem cell graft donor, sampled from the stem cell graft. These TCRs come from a human donor who donated a stem cell graft to a child with acute myeloid leukemia.

This clonotype has ten or more counts. This sequence joins TRBV29-1 and TRBJ2-2; D tentatively reads TRBD1 or TRBD2 (5 bases each). The germline V gene has CDR1 SQVTM and CDR2 ANQGSEA. V lost 3 bases and J 0 bases, leaving 8 bases between the germline ends. The CDR3 runs to 14 residues. CDR3 region: CSVDRGANTGELFF. DNA for the CDR3: TGCAGCGTTGACCGGGGCGCGAACACCGGGGAGCTGTTTTTT.

This clonotype has ten or more counts. This chain joins TRBV25-1 and TRBJ2-1, with 8 bases that match TRBD2. The length of the CDR3 is 16 residues. The V segment lost 3 bases and the J segment 7 bases; nucleotides outside the gene matches: 11. Per germline, CDR1 MGHDK and CDR2 SYGVNS. The DNA of the CDR3 is TGTGCCAGCAGTGATTCGGGAGCGGGAGATGTAAATGAGCAGTTCTTC. It yields the protein CASSDSGAGDVNEQFF. The whole variable domain, remainder taken from reference TRBV25-1 and TRBJ2-1, is EADIYQTPRYLVIGTGKKITLECSQTMGHDKMYWYQQDPGMELHLIHYSYGVNSTEKGDLSSESTVSRIRTEHFPLTLESARPSHTSQYLCASSDSGAGDVNEQFFGPGTRLTVL.

The sample holds a few counts of this clonotype. This sequence joins TRBV24-1 and TRBJ2-5, with D tentatively TRBD1 or TRBD2 (5 bases each). This CDR3 comprises 15 residues. Germline V gene lookup returns CDR1 KGHDR and CDR2 SFDVKD. The V end lost 2 bases, the J end lost 3 bases, and 12 bases lay between the germline ends. The CDR3 sequence is CATSDYTGPEETQYF. DNA for the CDR3: TGTGCCACCAGTGATTACACGGGACCCGAAGAGACCCAGTACTTC.

This clonotype has only a few counts. The CDR3 spells CASSLGPGDLNQPQHF. In DNA, the CDR3 is TGCGCCAGCAGCTTGGGACCGGGGGACCTCAATCAGCCCCAGCATTTT. V is TRBV5-1 and J is TRBJ1-5; maybe TRBD1 (5 bases). The CDR3 totals 16 residues. CDR1 and CDR2 (germline): SGHRS, YFSETQ. Trimming shortened V by 0 bases and J by 3 bases, and 13 bases separated the two germline ends.

V and J are TRBV7-8 and TRBJ2-1; D is uncertain. Germline lookup yields CDR1 SGHVS and CDR2 FQNEAQ. V lost 2 bases, J lost 0 bases, and 14 bases lay in between. This CDR3 is 17 amino acids long. CDR3 protein: CASSLSSGLISYNEQFF. The CDR3 coding sequence is TGTGCCAGCAGCTTATCCTCGGGTCTCATCTCCTACAATGAGCAGTTCTTC.

This clonotype was seen at least ten times. The chain combines TRBV29-1 with TRBJ1-4; TRBD1 agrees at 11 bases. In germline, CDR1 is SQVTM, CDR2 ANQGSEA. The CDR3 has 15 residues. The J segment lost 6 bases and the V segment lost 6 bases, leaving 9 bases of the junction unmatched. DNA of the CDR3: TGCAGCGTCCAGGACAGGGGGCGCACGGATGAAAAACTGTTTTTT. It is translated as CSVQDRGRTDEKLFF.

The chain carries TRBV5-1 and TRBJ2-7; D possibly corresponds to TRBD1 (5 bases). The germline gives CDR1 SGHRS, CDR2 YFSETQ. Trimming pared 1 base from V and 5 bases from J, leaving 13 bases between. The length of the CDR3 is 14 residues. DNA for the CDR3: TGCGCCAGCAGCTTGACAGGTCGTCGGCACGAGCAGTACTTC. This codes for CASSLTGRRHEQYF. Together with reference TRBV5-1 and TRBJ2-7, the CDR3 gives the full variable domain: KAGVTQTPRYLIKTRGQQVTLSCSPISGHRSVSWYQQTPGQGLQFLFEYFSETQRNKGNFPGRFSGRQFSNSRSEMNVSTLELGDSALYLCASSLTGRRHEQYFGPGTRLTVT.

This clonotype showed up just a few times. The CDR3 is CASRGDNLGEKLFF. CDR3 DNA: TGTGCCAGCAGGGGAGACAATCTTGGCGAAAAACTGTTTTTT. This chain links TRBV12-3 or TRBV12-4 with TRBJ1-4, with D hard to call. Between the trimmed V and J ends, which lost 6 bases and 8 bases, there was a span of 16 bases. The CDR3 runs to 14 residues.

The table lists this clonotype with a few counts. This chain uses TRBV18 with TRBJ2-2; TRBD2 aligns across 7 bases. This CDR3 contains 16 residues. The J segment lost 5 bases and the V segment lost 2 bases, leaving 8 bases of the junction unmatched. In germline, CDR1 is KGHSH, CDR2 LQKENI. The CDR3 DNA reads as TGTGCCAGCTCACCAATTCTAGCGGAGGGGACCGGGGAGCTGTTTTTT. Amino acid sequence: CASSPILAEGTGELFF.

The rearrangement joins TRBV29-1 to TRBJ2-1; 7 nucleotides line up with TRBD2. Germline values: CDR1 SQVTM, CDR2 ANQGSEA. The CDR3 runs 15 residues. V gave up 7 bases and J gave up 3 bases; unmatched junction bases: 12. The CDR3 region is CSGTGTTRNYNEQFF. The CDR3 nucleotides are TGCAGCGGTACCGGGACTACGAGGAACTACAATGAGCAGTTCTTC.

The chain couples TRBV7-3 to TRBJ2-1, with TRBD2 identical over 9 bases. This CDR3 region has 17 residues. V shed 3 bases, J shed 5 bases, and the junction held 11 bases outside the gene matches. Germline CDR1 SGHTA, CDR2 FQGTGA. The CDR3 loop is CASSLARLAAENNEQFF. The DNA of the CDR3 is TGTGCCAGCAGCTTGGCCCGACTAGCGGCCGAGAACAATGAGCAGTTCTTC. Based on the CDR3 plus reference TRBV7-3 and TRBJ2-1, the full variable domain is GAGVSQTPSNKVTEKGKYVELRCDPISGHTALYWYRQSLGQGPEFLIYFQGTGAADDSGLPNDRFFAVRPEGSVSTLKIQRTERGDSAVYLCASSLARLAAENNEQFFGPGTRLTVL.

The V and J genes are TRBV29-1 and TRBJ2-3, with 8 bases fitting TRBD1. Germline V gene sequence: CDR1 SQVTM, CDR2 ANQGSEA. This CDR3 spans 13 amino acids. J lost 3 bases, V lost 7 bases, and 6 bases had no gene match. DNA for the CDR3: TGCAGCGCCAGACAGGGGATGACAGATACGCAGTATTTT. It codes for CSARQGMTDTQYF.

This clonotype was found a few times. CDR3 nucleotides: TGTGCCAGCAGCCGGGGACTAGCGGGAGCCTACGAGCAGTACTTC. Amino acids: CASSRGLAGAYEQYF. The J gene is TRBJ2-7, the V gene TRBV11-3, with 14 bases that match TRBD2. Germline values: CDR1 SGHNT, CDR2 YENEEA. V lost 5 bases, J lost 2 bases, and 2 bases stayed unmatched. CDR3 length equals 15 residues.

This clonotype was seen many times. The chain uses TRBV20-1 and TRBJ2-7, with 11 bases lining up with TRBD2. This CDR3 is 16 amino acids long. V shed 0 bases and J 3 bases; nucleotides not matched to a gene: 7. Germline values: CDR1 DFQATT, CDR2 SNEGSKA (reference sequence). Here the CDR3 reads CSARDFRLAGNYEQYF. The CDR3 region has the DNA TGCAGTGCTAGAGATTTCCGACTAGCGGGGAACTACGAGCAGTACTTC.

The rearrangement uses TRBV25-1 and TRBJ2-7, with TRBD1 matching over 8 bases. V lost 11 bases and J lost 9; bases outside the gene matches: 12. The CDR3 sequence is 12 residues long. Per the germline V gene, CDR1 is MGHDK and CDR2 is SYGVNS. CDR3 residues: CASGRDRFWQYF. The CDR3 nucleotides read TGTGCCTCCGGGCGGGACAGGTTTTGGCAGTACTTC.